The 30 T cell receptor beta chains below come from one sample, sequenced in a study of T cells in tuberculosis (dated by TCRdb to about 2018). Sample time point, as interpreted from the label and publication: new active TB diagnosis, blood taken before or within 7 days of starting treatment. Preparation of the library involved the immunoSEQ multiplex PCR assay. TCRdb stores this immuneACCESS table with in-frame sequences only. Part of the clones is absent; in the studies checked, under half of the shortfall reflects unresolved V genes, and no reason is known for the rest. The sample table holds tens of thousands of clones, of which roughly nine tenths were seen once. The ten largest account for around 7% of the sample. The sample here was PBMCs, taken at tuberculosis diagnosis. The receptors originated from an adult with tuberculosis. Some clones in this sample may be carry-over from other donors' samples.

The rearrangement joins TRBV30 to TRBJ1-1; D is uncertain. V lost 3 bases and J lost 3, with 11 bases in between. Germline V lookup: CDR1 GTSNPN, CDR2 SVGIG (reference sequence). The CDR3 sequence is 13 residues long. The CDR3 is CAWRPGVDTEAFF. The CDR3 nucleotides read TGTGCCTGGAGACCCGGGGTGGACACTGAAGCTTTCTTT. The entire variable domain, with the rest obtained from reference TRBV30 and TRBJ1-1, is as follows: SQTIHQWPATLVQPVGSPLSLECTVEGTSNPNLYWYRQAAGRGLQLLFYSVGIGQISSEVPQNLSASRPQDRQFILSSKKLLLSDSGFYLCAWRPGVDTEAFFGQGTRLTVV.

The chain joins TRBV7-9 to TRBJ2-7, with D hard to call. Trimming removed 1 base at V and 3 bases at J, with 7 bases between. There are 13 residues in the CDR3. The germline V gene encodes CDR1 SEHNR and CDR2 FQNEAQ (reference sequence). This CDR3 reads CASSLVTVYEQYF. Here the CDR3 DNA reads TGTGCCAGCAGCTTAGTAACAGTCTACGAGCAGTACTTC.

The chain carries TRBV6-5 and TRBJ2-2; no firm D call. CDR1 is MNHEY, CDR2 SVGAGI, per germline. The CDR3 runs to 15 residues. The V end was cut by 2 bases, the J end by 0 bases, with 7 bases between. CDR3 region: CASSYGGSNTGELFF. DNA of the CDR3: TGTGCCAGCAGTTACGGCGGTTCGAACACCGGGGAGCTGTTTTTT.

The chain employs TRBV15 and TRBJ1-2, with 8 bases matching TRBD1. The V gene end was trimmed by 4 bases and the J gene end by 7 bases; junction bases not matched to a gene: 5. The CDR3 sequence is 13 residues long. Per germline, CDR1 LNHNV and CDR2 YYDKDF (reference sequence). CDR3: CATSTVTGGGYTF. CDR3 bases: TGTGCCACCAGCACCGTAACAGGGGGTGGCTACACCTTC.

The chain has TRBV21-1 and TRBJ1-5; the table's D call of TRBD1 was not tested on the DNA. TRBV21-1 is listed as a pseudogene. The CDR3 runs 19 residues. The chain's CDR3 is CASSTEDRVPDFSNQPQHF. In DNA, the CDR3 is TGTGCCAGCAGCACCGAGGACAGGGTCCCCGACTTTAGCAATCAGCCCCAGCATTTT.

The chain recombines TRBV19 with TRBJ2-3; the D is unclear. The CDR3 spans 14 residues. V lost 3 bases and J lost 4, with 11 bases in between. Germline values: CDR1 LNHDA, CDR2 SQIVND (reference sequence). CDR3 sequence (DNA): TGTGCCAGTAGTATCCCCTCTTCCCCAGATACGCAGTATTTT. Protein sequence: CASSIPSSPDTQYF.

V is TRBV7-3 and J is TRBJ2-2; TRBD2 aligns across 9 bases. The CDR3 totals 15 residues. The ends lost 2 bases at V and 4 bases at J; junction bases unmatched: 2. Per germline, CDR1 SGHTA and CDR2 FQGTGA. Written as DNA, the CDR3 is TGTGCCAGCAGCTTACTAGCGGGGTCCACCGGGGAGCTGTTTTTT. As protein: CASSLLAGSTGELFF. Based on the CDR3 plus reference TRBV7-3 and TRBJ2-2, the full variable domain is GAGVSQTPSNKVTEKGKYVELRCDPISGHTALYWYRQSLGQGPEFLIYFQGTGAADDSGLPNDRFFAVRPEGSVSTLKIQRTERGDSAVYLCASSLLAGSTGELFFGEGSRLTVL.

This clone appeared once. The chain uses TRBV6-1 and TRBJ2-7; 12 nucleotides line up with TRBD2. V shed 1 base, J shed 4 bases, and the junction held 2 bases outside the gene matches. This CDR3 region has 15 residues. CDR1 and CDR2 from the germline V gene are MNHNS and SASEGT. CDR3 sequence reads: CASSEGLAGVYEQYF. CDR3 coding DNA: TGTGCCAGCAGTGAAGGACTAGCGGGGGTGTACGAGCAGTACTTC.

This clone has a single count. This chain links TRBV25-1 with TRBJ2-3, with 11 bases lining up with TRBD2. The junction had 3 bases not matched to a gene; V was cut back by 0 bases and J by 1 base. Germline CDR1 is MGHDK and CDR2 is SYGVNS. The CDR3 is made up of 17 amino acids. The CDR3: CASSEYVTSGGTDTQYF. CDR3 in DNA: TGTGCCAGCAGTGAATACGTGACTAGCGGGGGCACAGATACGCAGTATTTT. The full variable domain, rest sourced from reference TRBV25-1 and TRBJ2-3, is EADIYQTPRYLVIGTGKKITLECSQTMGHDKMYWYQQDPGMELHLIHYSYGVNSTEKGDLSSESTVSRIRTEHFPLTLESARPSHTSQYLCASSEYVTSGGTDTQYFGPGTRLTVL.

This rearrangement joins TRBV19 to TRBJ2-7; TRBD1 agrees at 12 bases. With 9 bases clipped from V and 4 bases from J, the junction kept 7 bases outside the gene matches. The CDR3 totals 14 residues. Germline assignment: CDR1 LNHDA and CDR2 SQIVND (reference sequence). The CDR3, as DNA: TGTGCCAGCGAACCGGGACAGGGGGCTTACGAGCAGTACTTC. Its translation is CASEPGQGAYEQYF.

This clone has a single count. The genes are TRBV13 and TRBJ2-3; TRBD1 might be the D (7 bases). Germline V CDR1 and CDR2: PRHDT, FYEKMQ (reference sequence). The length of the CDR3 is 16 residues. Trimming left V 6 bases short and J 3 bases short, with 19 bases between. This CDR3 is CASRRRGRGSTDTQYF. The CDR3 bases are TGTGCCAGCAGGAGGCGGGGCAGGGGGAGTACAGATACGCAGTATTTT.

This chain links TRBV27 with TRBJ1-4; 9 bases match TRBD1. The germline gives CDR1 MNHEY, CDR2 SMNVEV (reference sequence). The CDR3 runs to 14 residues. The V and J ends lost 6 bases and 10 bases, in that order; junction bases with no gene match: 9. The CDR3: CASRPGQGLAKLFF. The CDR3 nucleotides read TGTGCCAGCAGACCGGGACAGGGTTTGGCAAAACTGTTTTTT. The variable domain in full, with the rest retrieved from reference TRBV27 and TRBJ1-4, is EAQVTQNPRYLITVTGKKLTVTCSQNMNHEYMSWYRQDPGLGLRQIYYSMNVEVTDKGDVPEGYKVSRKEKRNFPLILESPSPNQTSLYFCASRPGQGLAKLFFGSGTQLSVL.

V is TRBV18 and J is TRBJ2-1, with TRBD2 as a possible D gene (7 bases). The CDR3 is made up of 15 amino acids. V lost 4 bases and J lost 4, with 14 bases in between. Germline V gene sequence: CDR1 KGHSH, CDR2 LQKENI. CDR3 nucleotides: TGTGCCAGCTCACAAGGAGGGGGGGGATACAATGAGCAGTTCTTC. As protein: CASSQGGGGYNEQFF.

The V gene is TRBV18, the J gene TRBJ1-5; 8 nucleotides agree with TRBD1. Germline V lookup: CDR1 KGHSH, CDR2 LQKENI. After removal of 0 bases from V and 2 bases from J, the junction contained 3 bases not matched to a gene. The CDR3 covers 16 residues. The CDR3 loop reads CASSPPDRGRNQPQHF. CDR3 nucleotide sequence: TGTGCCAGCTCACCACCCGACAGGGGACGCAATCAGCCCCAGCATTTT. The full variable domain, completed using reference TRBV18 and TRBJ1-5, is NAGVMQNPRHLVRRRGQEARLRCSPMKGHSHVYWYRQLPEEGLKFMVYLQKENIIDESGMPKERFSAEFPKEGPSILRIQQVVRGDSAAYFCASSPPDRGRNQPQHFGDGTRLSIL.

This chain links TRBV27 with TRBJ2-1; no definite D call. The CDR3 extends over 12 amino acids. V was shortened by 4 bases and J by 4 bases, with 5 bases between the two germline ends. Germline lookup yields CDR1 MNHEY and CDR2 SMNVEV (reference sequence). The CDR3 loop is CASSSIYNEQFF. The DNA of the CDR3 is TGTGCCAGCAGTTCCATTTACAATGAGCAGTTCTTC.

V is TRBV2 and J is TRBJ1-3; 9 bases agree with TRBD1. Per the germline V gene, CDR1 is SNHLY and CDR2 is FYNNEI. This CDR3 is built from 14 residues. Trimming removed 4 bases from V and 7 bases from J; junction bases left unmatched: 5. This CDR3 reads CASSGTGTGNTIYF. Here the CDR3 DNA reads TGTGCCAGCAGTGGGACAGGGACAGGGAACACCATATATTTT.

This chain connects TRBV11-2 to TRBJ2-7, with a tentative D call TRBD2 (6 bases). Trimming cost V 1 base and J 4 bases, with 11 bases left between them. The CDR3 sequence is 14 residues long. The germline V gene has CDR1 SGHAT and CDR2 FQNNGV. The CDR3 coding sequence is TGTGCCAGCAGCTTAGCGCGGGGAGTGTACGAGCAGTACTTC. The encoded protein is CASSLARGVYEQYF.

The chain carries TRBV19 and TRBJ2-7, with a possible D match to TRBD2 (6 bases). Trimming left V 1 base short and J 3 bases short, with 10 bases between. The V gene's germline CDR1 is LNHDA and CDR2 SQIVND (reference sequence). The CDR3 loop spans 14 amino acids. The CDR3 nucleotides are TGTGCCAGTAGTATAGGTGGAGGGGTCTACGAGCAGTACTTC. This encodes CASSIGGGVYEQYF.

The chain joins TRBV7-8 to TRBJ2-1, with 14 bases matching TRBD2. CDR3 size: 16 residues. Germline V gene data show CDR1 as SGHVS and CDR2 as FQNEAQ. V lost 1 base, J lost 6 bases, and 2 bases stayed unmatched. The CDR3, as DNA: TGTGCCAGCAGCTTAGGACTAGCGGGGGGGCGCAATGAGCAGTTCTTC. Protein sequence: CASSLGLAGGRNEQFF.

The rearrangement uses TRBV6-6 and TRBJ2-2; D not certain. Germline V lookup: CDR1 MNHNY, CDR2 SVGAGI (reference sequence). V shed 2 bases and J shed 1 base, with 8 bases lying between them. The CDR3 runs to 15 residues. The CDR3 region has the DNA TGTGCCAGCAGTTACCTTGGCGGGAACACCGGGGAGCTGTTTTTT. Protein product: CASSYLGGNTGELFF.

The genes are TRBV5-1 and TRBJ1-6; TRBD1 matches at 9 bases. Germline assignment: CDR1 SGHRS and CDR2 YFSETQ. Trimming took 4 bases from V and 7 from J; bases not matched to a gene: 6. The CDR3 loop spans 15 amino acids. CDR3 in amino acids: CASSVTGTGNSPLHF. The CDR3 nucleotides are TGCGCCAGCAGCGTGACCGGGACAGGGAATTCACCCCTCCACTTT.

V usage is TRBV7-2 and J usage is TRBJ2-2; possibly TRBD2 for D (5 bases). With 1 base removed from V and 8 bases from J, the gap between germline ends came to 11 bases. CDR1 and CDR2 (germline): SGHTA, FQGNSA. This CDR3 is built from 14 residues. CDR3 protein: CASSLVAPGGELFF. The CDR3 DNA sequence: TGTGCCAGCAGCTTAGTGGCTCCGGGGGGGGAGCTGTTTTTT.

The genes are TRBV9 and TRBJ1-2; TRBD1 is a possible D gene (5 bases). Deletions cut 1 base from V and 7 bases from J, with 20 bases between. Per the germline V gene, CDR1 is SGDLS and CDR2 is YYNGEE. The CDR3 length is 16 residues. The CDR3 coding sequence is TGTGCCAGCAGCGTAAGGTCGGGGGGACCGGTTGGTGGCTACACCTTC. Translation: CASSVRSGGPVGGYTF.

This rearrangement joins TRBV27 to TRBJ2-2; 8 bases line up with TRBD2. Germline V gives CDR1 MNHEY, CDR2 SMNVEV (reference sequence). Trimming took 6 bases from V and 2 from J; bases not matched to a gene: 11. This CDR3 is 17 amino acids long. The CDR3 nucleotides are TGTGCCAGCAGCGCTACTGGGACTAGGATAAACACCGGGGAGCTGTTTTTT. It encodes CASSATGTRINTGELFF.

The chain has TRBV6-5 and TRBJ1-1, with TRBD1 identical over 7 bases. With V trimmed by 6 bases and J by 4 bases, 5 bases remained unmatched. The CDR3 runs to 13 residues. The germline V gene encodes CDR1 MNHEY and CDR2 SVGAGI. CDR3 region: CASRLNRGTEAFF. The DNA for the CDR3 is TGTGCCAGCAGGCTAAACAGGGGCACTGAAGCTTTCTTT.

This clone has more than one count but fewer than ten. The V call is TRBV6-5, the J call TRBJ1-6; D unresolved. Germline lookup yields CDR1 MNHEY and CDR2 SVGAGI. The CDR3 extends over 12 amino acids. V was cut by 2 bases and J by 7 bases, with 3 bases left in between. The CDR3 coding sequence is TGTGCCAGCAGTTACCCAAATTCACCCCTCCACTTT. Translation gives CASSYPNSPLHF.

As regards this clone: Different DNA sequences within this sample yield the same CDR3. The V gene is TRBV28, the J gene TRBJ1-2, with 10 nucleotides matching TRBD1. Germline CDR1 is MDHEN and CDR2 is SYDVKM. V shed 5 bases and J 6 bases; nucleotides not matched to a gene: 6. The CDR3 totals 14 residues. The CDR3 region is CASSRGQGRDGYTF. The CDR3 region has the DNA TGTGCCAGCAGTCGGGGACAGGGGAGGGATGGCTACACCTTC.

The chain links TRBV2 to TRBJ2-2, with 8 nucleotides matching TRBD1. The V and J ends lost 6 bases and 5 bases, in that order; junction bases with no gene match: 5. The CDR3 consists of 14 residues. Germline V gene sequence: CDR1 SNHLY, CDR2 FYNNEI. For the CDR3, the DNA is TGTGCCAGCAGAACAGGGGGTGGAACCGGGGAGCTGTTTTTT. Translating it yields CASRTGGGTGELFF.

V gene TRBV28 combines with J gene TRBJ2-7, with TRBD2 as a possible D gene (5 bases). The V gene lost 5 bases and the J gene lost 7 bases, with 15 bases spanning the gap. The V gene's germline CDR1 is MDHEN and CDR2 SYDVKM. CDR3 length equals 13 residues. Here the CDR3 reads CASSQPPSGEQYF. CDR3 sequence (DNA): TGTGCCAGCAGTCAACCTCCATCGGGGGAGCAGTACTTC.

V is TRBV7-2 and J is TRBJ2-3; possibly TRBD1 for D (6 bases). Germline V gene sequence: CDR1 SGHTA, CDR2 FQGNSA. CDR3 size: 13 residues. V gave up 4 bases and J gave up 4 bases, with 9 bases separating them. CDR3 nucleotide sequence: TGTGCCAGCAGCTCCCAGGGGTCAGATACGCAGTATTTT. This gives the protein CASSSQGSDTQYF.